This T cell receptor (beta chain) comes out of a study of T-cell memory formation after mild COVID-19. Using constant-segment primers, 5'RACE produced TCR alpha and TCR beta cDNA libraries carrying sample barcodes and UMIs. TCRdb re-called the 5' RACE reads with MiXCR, one entry per CDR3 protein. The sample lists roughly 280,000 distinct CDR3 sequences, less than 9.5% occurring once. This clonotype was obtained from a man younger than 35 who had mild COVID-19 (a few samples of this study predate the infection). Cell type and time point are not known. The sample consisted of PBMCs or a T cell subset sorted from them (not recorded which).

The CDR3 spells CASSMGQSPLHF. The DNA for the CDR3 is TGTGCCAGTAGTATGGGACAGTCACCCCTCCACTTT. This chain uses TRBV19 with TRBJ1-6, with 7 bases lining up with TRBD1. The CDR3 sequence is 12 residues long. V shed 3 bases and J 10 bases; nucleotides not matched to a gene: 0. CDR1 is LNHDA and CDR2 is SQIVND in the germline V gene (reference sequence).